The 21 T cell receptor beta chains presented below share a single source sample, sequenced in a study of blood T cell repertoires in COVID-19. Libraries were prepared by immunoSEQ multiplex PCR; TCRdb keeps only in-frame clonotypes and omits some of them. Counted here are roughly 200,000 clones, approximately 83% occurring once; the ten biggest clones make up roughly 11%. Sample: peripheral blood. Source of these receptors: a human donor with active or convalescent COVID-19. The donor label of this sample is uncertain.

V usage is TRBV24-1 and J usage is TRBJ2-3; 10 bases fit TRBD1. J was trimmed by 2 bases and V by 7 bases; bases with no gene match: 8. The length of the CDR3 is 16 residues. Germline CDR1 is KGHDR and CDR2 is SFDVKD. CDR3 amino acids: CATSPTGGGDTDTQYF. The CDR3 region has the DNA TGTGCCACCAGCCCGACAGGGGGCGGAGACACAGATACGCAGTATTTT.

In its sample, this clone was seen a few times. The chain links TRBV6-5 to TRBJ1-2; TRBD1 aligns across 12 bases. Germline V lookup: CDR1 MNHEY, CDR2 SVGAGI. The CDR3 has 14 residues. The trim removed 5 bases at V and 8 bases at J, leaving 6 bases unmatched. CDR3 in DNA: TGTGCCAGCAGTACCTCCGGGACAGGGGGCGGCTACACCTTC. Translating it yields CASSTSGTGGGYTF.

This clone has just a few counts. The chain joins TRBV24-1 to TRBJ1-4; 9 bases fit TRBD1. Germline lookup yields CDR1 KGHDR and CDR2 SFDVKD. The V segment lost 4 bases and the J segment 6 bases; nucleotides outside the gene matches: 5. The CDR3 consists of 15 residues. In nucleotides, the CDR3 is TGTGCCACCAGTGAGCCGGGACAGGGAGATGAAAAACTGTTTTTT. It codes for CATSEPGQGDEKLFF.

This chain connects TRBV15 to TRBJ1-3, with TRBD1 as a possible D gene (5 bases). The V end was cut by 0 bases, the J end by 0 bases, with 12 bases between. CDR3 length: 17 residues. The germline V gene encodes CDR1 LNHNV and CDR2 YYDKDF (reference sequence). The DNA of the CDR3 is TGTGCCACCAGCAGAGATGGGGGGACGGCCTCTGGAAACACCATATATTTT. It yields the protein CATSRDGGTASGNTIYF.

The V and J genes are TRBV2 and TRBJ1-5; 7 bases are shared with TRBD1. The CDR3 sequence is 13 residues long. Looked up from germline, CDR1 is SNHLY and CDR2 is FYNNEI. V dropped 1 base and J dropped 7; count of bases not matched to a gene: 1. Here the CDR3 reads CASSEDRGQPQHF. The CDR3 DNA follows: TGTGCCAGCAGTGAAGACAGGGGACAGCCCCAGCATTTT.

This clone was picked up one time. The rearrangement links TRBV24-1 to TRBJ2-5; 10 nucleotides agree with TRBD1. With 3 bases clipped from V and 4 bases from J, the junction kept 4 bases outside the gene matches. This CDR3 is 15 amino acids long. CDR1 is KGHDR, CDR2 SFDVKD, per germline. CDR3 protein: CATSDGGQGTETQYF. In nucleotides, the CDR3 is TGTGCCACCAGTGATGGGGGACAGGGGACAGAGACCCAGTACTTC.

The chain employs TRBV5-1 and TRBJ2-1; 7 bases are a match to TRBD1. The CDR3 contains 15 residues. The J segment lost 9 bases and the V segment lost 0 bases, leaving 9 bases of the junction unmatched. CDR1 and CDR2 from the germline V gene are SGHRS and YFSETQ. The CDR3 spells CASSLGVTGVGEQFF. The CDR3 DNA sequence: TGCGCCAGCAGCTTGGGGGTTACAGGGGTTGGTGAGCAGTTCTTC.

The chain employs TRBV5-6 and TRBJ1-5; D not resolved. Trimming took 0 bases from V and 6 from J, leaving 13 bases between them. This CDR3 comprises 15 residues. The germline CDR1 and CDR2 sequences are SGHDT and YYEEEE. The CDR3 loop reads CASSLAGYSGQPQHF. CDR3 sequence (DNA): TGTGCCAGCAGCTTGGCCGGGTATTCCGGTCAGCCCCAGCATTTT.

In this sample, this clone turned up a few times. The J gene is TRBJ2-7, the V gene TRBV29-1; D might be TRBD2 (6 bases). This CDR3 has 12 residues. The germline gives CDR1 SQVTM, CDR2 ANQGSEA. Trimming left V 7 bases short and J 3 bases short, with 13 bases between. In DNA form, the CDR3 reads TGCAGCGGGGCGGAGGGGAGCTACGAGCAGTACTTC. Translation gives CSGAEGSYEQYF.

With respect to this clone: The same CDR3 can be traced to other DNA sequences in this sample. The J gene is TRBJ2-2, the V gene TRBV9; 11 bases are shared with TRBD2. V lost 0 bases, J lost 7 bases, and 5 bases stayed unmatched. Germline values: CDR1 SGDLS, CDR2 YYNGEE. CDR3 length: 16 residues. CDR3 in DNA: TGTGCCAGCAGCGTAGTAGCGGGGGGGCCGAACGGGGAGCTGTTTTTT. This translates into CASSVVAGGPNGELFF.

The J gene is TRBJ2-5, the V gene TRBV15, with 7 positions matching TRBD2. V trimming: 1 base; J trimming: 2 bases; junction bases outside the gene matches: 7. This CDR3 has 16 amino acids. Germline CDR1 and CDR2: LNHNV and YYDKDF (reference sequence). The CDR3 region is CATSRGIASGQETQYF. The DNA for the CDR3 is TGTGCCACCAGCAGAGGCATTGCTAGCGGACAAGAGACCCAGTACTTC.

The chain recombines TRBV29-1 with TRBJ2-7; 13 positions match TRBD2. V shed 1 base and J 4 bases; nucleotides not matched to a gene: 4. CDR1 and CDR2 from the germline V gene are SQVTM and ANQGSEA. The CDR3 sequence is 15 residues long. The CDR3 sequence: CSVEGTSGSRYEQYF. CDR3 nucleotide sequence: TGCAGCGTTGAAGGGACTAGCGGGAGTCGGTACGAGCAGTACTTC.

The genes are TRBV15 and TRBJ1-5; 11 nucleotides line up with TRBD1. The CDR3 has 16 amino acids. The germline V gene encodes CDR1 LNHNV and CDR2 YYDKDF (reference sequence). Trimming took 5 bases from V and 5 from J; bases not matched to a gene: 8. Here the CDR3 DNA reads TGTGCCACCAGCCCTATCGGACAGGGGGCTTATCAGCCCCAGCATTTT. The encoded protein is CATSPIGQGAYQPQHF.

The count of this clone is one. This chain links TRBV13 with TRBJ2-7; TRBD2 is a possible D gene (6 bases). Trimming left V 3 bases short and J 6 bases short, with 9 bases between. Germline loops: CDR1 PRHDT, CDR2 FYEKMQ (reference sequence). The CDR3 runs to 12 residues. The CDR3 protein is CASSFWGGEQYF. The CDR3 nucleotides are TGTGCCAGCAGCTTTTGGGGAGGCGAGCAGTACTTC.

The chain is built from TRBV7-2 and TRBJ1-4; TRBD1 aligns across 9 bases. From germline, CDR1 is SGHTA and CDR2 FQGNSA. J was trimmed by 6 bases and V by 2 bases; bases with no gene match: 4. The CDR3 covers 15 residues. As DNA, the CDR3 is TGTGCCAGCAGCTTACACAGGGGGCGCGATGAAAAACTGTTTTTT. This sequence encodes CASSLHRGRDEKLFF.

The CDR3 region has the DNA TGTGCCAGCAGCTTGACCCGGGGATTAAGCTACAATGAGCAGTTCTTC. Translation gives CASSLTRGLSYNEQFF. This rearrangement joins TRBV11-1 to TRBJ2-1, with D perhaps matching TRBD2 (5 bases). Per germline, CDR1 SGHAT and CDR2 FQDESV (reference sequence). Trimming removed 3 bases at V and 3 bases at J, with 15 bases between. The CDR3 is 16 residues long. The full variable domain, with the rest looked up from reference TRBV11-1 and TRBJ2-1, is EAEVAQSPRYKITEKSQAVAFWCDPISGHATLYWYRQILGQGPELLVQFQDESVVDDSQLPKDRFSAERLKGVDSTLKIQPAELGDSAMYLCASSLTRGLSYNEQFFGPGTRLTVL.

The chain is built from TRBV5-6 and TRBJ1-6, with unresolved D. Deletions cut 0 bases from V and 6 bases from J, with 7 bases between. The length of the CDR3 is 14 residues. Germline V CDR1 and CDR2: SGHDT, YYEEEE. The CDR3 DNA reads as TGTGCCAGCAGCTTGGACACAACTAATTCACCCCTCCACTTT. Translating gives CASSLDTTNSPLHF.

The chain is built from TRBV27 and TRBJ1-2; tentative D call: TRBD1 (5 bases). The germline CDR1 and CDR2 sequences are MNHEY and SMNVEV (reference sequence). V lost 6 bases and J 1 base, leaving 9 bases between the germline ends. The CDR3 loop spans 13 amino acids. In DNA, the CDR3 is TGTGCCAGCAGCACAGGTTATAACTATGGCTACACCTTC. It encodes CASSTGYNYGYTF.

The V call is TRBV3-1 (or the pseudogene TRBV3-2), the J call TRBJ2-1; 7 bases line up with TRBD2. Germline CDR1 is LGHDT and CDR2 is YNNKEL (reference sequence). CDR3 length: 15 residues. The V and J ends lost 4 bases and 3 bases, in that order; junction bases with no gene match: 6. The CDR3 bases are TGTGCCAGCAGCCCCGCTGGGGGGGTCTACAATGAGCAGTTCTTC. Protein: CASSPAGGVYNEQFF.

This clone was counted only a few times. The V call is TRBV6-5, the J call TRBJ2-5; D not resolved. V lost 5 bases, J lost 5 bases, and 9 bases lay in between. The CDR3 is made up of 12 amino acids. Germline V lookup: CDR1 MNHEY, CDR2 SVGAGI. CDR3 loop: CASSPSGETQYF. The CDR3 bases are TGTGCCAGCAGTCCTAGTGGGGAGACCCAGTACTTC.

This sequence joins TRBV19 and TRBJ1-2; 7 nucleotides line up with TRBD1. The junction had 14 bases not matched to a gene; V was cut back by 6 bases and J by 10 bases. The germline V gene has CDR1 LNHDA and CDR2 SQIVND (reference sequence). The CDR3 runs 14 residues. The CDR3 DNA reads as TGTGCCAGTAGGAATACAGGGGTCGTCTTAGACTACACCTTC. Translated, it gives CASRNTGVVLDYTF.